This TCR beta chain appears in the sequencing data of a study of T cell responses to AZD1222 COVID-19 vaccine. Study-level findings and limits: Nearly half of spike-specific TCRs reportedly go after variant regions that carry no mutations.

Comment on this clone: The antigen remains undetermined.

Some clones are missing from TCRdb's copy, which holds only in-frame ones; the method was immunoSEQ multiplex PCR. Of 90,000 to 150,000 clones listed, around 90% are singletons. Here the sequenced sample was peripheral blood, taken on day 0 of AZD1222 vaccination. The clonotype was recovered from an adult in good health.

The chain's CDR3 is CASSLEEGFQETQYF. CDR3 nucleotide sequence: TGTGCCAGCAGCTTAGAAGAAGGCTTCCAAGAGACCCAGTACTTC. V gene TRBV11-2 combines with J gene TRBJ2-5; D remains ambiguous. The CDR3 is 15 amino acids. Trimming pared 0 bases from V and 1 base from J, leaving 9 bases between. Germline V gives CDR1 SGHAT, CDR2 FQNNGV. Complete variable domain (other parts from reference TRBV11-2 and TRBJ2-5): EAGVAQSPRYKIIEKRQSVAFWCNPISGHATLYWYQQILGQGPKLLIQFQNNGVVDDSQLPKDRFSAERLKGVDSTLKIQPAKLEDSAVYLCASSLEEGFQETQYFGPGTRLLVL.